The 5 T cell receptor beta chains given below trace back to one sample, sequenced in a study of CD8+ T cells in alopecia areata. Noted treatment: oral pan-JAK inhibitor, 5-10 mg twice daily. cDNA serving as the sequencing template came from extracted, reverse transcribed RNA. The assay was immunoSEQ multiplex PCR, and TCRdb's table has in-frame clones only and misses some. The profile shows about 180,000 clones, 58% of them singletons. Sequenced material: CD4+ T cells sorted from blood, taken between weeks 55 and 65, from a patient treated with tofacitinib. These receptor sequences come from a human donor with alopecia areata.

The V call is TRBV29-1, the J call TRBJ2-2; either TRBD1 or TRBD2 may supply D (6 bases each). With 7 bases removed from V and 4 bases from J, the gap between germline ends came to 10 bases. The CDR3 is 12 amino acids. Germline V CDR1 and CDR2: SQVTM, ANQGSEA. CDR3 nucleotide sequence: TGCAGCGCAAGGGGGGCCACCGGGGAGCTGTTTTTT. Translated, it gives CSARGATGELFF.

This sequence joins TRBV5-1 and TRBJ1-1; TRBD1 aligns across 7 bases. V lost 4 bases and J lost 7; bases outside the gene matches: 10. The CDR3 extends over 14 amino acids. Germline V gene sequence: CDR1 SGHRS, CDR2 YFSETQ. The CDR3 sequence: CASSPDRLWGEAFF. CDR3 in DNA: TGCGCCAGCAGCCCGGACAGGTTGTGGGGTGAAGCTTTCTTT.

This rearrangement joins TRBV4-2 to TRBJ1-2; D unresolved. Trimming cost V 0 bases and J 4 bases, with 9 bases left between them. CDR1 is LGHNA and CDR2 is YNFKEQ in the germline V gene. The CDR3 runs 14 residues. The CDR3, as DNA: TGTGCCAGCAGCCAAGAGTCTGGATCCTATGGCTACACCTTC. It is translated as CASSQESGSYGYTF.

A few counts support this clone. CDR3 loop: CASSLGNPLGGYTF. The CDR3 DNA is TGTGCCAGCAGCTTGGGAAACCCACTGGGAGGCTACACCTTC. The chain uses TRBV5-6 and TRBJ1-2; no definite D call. Trimming shortened V by 0 bases and J by 8 bases, and 14 bases separated the two germline ends. The germline CDR1 and CDR2 sequences are SGHDT and YYEEEE. The CDR3 extends over 14 amino acids.

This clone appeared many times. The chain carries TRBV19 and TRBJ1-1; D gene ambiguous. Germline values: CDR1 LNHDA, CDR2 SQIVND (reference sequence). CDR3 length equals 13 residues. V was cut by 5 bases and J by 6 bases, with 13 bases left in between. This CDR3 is CASSLTGIAEAFF. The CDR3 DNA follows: TGTGCCAGTAGTCTCACCGGAATCGCTGAAGCTTTCTTT.